This T cell receptor (beta chain) was sequenced in a study of cytomegalovirus exposure and HLA in healthy donors. Findings and caveats of the study: There were a few CMV-associated chains whose specificity for CMV antigens was confirmed in vitro. Some public TCRs appeared in many individuals, while most sequences were rare.

Trimming cost V 10 bases and J 8 bases, with 11 bases left between them. The CDR3 sequence is 11 residues long. The germline V gene has CDR1 MNHNY and CDR2 SVGAGI (reference sequence). Of note for this clone: The target antigen is unknown.

PCR involved 60 Vbeta and 13 Jbeta primers. Sequenced by immunoSEQ multiplex PCR; TCRdb stores in-frame clones only, minus some. The sample has more than 250,000 clones; around nine tenths are singletons. The receptor's source is a young woman in good health and CMV-seronegative. The source material was PBMCs. The J gene is TRBJ1-4, the V gene TRBV6-6; D is undetermined. CDR3 amino acids: CATLSEEKLFF. The CDR3 DNA reads TGTGCCACCCTCTCTGAGGAAAAACTGTTTTTT.